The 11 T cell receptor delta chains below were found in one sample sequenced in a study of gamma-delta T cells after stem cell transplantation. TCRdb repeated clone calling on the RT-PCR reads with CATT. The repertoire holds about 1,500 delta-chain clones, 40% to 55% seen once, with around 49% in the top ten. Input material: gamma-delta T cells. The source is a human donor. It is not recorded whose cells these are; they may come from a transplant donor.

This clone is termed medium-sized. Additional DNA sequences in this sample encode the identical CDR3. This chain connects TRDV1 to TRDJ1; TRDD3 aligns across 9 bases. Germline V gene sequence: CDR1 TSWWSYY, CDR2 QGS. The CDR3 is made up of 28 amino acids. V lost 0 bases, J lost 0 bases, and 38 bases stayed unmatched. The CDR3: CALGELSVSGDTRGRARRTSGDTDKLIF. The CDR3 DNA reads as TGTGCTCTTGGGGAACTCAGCGTCTCGGGGGATACAAGAGGGCGAGCTAGAAGGACGAGCGGGGACACCGATAAACTCATCTTT.

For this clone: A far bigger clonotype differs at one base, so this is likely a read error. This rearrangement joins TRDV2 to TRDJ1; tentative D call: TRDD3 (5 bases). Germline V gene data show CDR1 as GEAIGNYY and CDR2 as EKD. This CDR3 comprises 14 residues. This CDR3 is CARDAGLRTDKLIF. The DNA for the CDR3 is TGTGCCCGTGACGCGGGATTGCGAACCGATAAACTCATCTTT.

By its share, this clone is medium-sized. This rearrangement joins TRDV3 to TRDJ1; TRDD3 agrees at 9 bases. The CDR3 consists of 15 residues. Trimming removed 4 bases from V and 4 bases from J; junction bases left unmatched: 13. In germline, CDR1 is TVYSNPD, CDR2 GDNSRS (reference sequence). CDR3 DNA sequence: TGTGCCTGGATGGGCGCTTGGGGGATAGGCGATAAACTCATCTTT. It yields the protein CAWMGAWGIGDKLIF.

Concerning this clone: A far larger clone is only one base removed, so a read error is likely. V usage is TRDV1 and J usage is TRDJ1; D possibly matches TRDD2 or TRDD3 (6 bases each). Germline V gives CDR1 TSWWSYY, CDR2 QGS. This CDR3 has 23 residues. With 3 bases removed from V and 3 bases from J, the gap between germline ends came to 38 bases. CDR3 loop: CALGDTPRTSCKYWVKFADKLIF. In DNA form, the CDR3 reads TGTGCTCTTGGGGACACCCCGAGGACTTCCTGCAAGTACTGGGTAAAGTTCGCCGATAAACTCATCTTT.

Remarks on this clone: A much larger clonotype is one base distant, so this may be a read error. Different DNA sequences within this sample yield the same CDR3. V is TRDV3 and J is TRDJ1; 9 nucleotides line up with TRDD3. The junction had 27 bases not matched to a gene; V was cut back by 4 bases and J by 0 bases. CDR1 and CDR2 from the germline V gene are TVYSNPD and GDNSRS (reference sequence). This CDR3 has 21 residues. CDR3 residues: CASNPPFVAGGYYPYTDKLIF. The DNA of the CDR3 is TGTGCCTCCAATCCTCCCTTCGTCGCCGGGGGATACTATCCGTACACCGATAAACTCATCTTT. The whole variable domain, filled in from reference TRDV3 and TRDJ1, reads CDKVTQSSPDQTVASGSEVVLLCTYDTVYSNPDLFWYRIRPDYSFQFVFYGDNSRSEGADFTQGRFSVKHILTQKAFHLVISPVRTEDSATYYCASNPPFVAGGYYPYTDKLIFGKGTRVTVEP.

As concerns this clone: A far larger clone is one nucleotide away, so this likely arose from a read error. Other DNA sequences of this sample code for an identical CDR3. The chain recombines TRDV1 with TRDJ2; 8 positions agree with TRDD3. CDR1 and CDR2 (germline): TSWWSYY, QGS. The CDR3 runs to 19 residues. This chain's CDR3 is CALGEVLLEVGDWGAQLFF. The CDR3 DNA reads TGTGCCCTTGGCGAGGTCCTGTTAGAGGTGGGGGATTGGGGAGCACAACTCTTCTTT.

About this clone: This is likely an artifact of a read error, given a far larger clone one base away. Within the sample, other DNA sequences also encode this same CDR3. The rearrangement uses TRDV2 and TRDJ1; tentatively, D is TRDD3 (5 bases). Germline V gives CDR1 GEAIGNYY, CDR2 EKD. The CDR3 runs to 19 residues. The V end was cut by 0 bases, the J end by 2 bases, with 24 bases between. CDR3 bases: TGTGCCTGTGACACCGGCTTCTTAAGGGGGTACGCGGATACCGATAAACTCATCTTT. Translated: CACDTGFLRGYADTDKLIF.

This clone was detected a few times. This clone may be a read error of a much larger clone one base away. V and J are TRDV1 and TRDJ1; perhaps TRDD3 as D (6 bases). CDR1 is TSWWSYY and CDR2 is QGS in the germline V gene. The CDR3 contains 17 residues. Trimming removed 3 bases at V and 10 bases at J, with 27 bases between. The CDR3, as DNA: TGTGCTCTTGGGGATCCTGGGGTCCCAACAGGAGGGATGAGACTCATCTTT. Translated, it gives CALGDPGVPTGGMRLIF.

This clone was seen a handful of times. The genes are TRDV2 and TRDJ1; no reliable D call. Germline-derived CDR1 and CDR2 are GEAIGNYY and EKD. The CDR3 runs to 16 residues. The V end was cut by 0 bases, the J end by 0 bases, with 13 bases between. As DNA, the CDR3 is TGTGCCTGTGACACCAGGCATCTTTTTTACACCGATAAACTCATCTTT. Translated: CACDTRHLFYTDKLIF.

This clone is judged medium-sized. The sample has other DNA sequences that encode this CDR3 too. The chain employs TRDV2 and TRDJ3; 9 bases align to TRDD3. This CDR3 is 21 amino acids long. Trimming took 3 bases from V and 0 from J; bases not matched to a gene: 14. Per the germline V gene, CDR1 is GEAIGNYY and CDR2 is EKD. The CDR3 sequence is CACDPIRGDTRSSWDTRQMFF. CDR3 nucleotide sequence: TGTGCCTGTGACCCCATAAGGGGGGATACTCGAAGCTCCTGGGACACCCGACAGATGTTTTTC.

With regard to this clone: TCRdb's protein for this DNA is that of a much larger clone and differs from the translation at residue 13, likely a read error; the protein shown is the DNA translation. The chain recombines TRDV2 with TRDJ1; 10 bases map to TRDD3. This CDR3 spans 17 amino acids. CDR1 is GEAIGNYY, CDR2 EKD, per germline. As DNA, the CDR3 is TGTGCCTGTGACACCGTATTGGGGGATACAAACACCGAAAAACTCATCTTT. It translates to CACDTVLGDTNTEKLIF.